The 27 T cell receptor beta chains presented below share a single source sample, sequenced in a study of shared clonotypes between healthy human individuals (dated by TCRdb to 2018 to 2020). Library creation used the immunoSEQ multiplex PCR assay. Entries here come from immuneACCESS through TCRdb and include only in-frame sequences with V and J called. Some clones fail to appear in such tables; in the studies checked, an unresolved V gene covers under half of the shortfall, and the cause of the remainder is unknown. The sample table lists approximately 700,000 clones, around 73% of them with a count of one. Clones ranked in the top ten supply roughly 1.9% of the sample. Sequencing input: memory CD4+ T cells sorted from blood. The cell subset or site label on this specimen signifies: CD45RA-negative fraction. The receptors here all came from a woman aged 30 to 39 in good health.

V usage is TRBV5-5 and J usage is TRBJ2-7; 7 positions agree with TRBD1. The CDR3 extends over 13 amino acids. Germline V CDR1 and CDR2: SGHKS, YYEKEE (reference sequence). Trimming at V came to 4 bases and at J to 6 bases, leaving 7 bases not matched to a gene. The CDR3 sequence is CASSGTVRSEQYF. The CDR3 bases are TGTGCCAGCAGCGGGACAGTGAGGAGCGAGCAGTACTTC.

This chain links TRBV28 with TRBJ1-2; tentatively, D is TRBD1 (5 bases). The CDR3 is 15 amino acids. Germline loops: CDR1 MDHEN, CDR2 SYDVKM. Trimming took 5 bases from V and 3 from J, leaving 16 bases between them. This chain's CDR3 is CASSLTSDSDYGYTF. The CDR3 region has the DNA TGTGCCAGCAGTCTTACCTCAGACAGTGACTATGGCTACACCTTC.

CDR3 in amino acids: CATKSRGGRETQYF. The CDR3 nucleotides are TGTGCCACCAAAAGCAGGGGGGGTAGGGAGACCCAGTACTTC. V is TRBV27 and J is TRBJ2-5, with D perhaps given as TRBD1 or TRBD2 (7 bases each). This CDR3 is built from 14 residues. Germline CDR1 MNHEY, CDR2 SMNVEV (reference sequence). The V gene lost 10 bases and the J gene lost 5 bases, with 20 bases spanning the gap.

J is TRBJ2-1 and V is TRBV4-1, with TRBD1 matching over 8 bases. The V gene end was trimmed by 3 bases and the J gene end by 5 bases; junction bases not matched to a gene: 9. CDR1 is MGHRA and CDR2 is YSYEKL in the germline V gene. CDR3 length: 16 residues. The CDR3 protein is CASSQAGRTGNNEQFF. CDR3 in DNA: TGCGCCAGCAGCCAGGCGGGGAGGACAGGGAACAATGAGCAGTTCTTC.

The chain recombines TRBV18 with TRBJ2-1; maybe TRBD1 (5 bases). The germline V and J ends were trimmed by 2 bases and 5 bases, with 13 bases remaining between them. The CDR3 contains 15 residues. In germline, CDR1 is KGHSH, CDR2 LQKENI. In DNA form, the CDR3 reads TGTGCCAGCTCACCAACTCAGGGCGGCCACAATGAGCAGTTCTTC. This gives the protein CASSPTQGGHNEQFF.

The rearrangement uses TRBV27 and TRBJ2-7, with 7 bases matching TRBD2. V gave up 3 bases and J gave up 2 bases; unmatched junction bases: 7. This CDR3 region has 15 residues. Germline V lookup: CDR1 MNHEY, CDR2 SMNVEV (reference sequence). CDR3 nucleotide sequence: TGTGCCAGCAGTTTTTCCCCGGGACTAACCTACGAGCAGTACTTC. Translated: CASSFSPGLTYEQYF.

This clone was observed a single time. The chain carries TRBV28 and TRBJ2-7; 11 bases line up with TRBD2. Unmatched junction bases numbered 7, after V lost 5 bases and J lost 7 bases. This CDR3 comprises 14 residues. Germline CDR1 MDHEN, CDR2 SYDVKM. The CDR3: CASSPSSGRWEQYF. As DNA, the CDR3 is TGTGCCAGCAGTCCCTCTAGCGGGAGGTGGGAGCAGTACTTC.

The J gene is TRBJ2-7, the V gene TRBV5-6, with D possibly called TRBD1 or TRBD2 (5 bases each). The germline V and J ends were trimmed by 4 bases and 1 base, with 15 bases remaining between them. This CDR3 is built from 15 residues. Germline CDR1 is SGHDT and CDR2 is YYEEEE. The CDR3 sequence: CASSRGRSPSYEQYF. The DNA for the CDR3 is TGTGCCAGCAGCCGGGGCAGGTCTCCTTCCTACGAGCAGTACTTC. Full variable domain (rest looked up from reference TRBV5-6 and TRBJ2-7): DAGVTQSPTHLIKTRGQQVTLRCSPKSGHDTVSWYQQALGQGPQFIFQYYEEEERQRGNFPDRFSGHQFPNYSSELNVNALLLGDSALYLCASSRGRSPSYEQYFGPGTRLTVT.

This sequence joins TRBV19 and TRBJ2-3, with TRBD1 matching over 10 bases. Germline CDR1 and CDR2: LNHDA and SQIVND (reference sequence). The CDR3 totals 15 residues. V was pared by 3 bases and J by 5 bases, with 5 bases of the junction left unmatched. CDR3 sequence reads: CASSIWGQGQDTQYF. In DNA form, the CDR3 reads TGTGCCAGTAGTATCTGGGGACAGGGGCAAGATACGCAGTATTTT.

The V gene is TRBV28, the J gene TRBJ2-3; D ambiguous. Germline lookup yields CDR1 MDHEN and CDR2 SYDVKM. The V and J ends lost 5 bases and 2 bases respectively, with 5 bases between them. The CDR3 consists of 12 residues. The CDR3 region has the DNA TGTGCCAGCAGTGTATACACAGATACGCAGTATTTT. This gives the protein CASSVYTDTQYF.

The chain uses TRBV5-1 and TRBJ2-3; tentatively, D is TRBD1 (5 bases). The CDR3 totals 13 residues. CDR1 and CDR2 from the germline V gene are SGHRS and YFSETQ. V lost 6 bases to trimming and J lost 0 bases, with 8 bases between them. The CDR3 coding sequence is TGCGCCAGCAAGGGGTCAAGCACAGATACGCAGTATTTT. Its protein is CASKGSSTDTQYF.

This clone was picked up one time. V usage is TRBV18 and J usage is TRBJ1-4, with 7 bases that match TRBD1. The CDR3 extends over 14 amino acids. V shed 2 bases, J shed 7 bases, and the junction held 4 bases outside the gene matches. The V gene's germline CDR1 is KGHSH and CDR2 LQKENI. CDR3 in DNA: TGTGCCAGCTCACCAGGGACAGAAAGTGAAAAACTGTTTTTT. It yields the protein CASSPGTESEKLFF.

The chain recombines TRBV5-4 with TRBJ2-3; 10 bases agree with TRBD2. The CDR3 length is 15 residues. Germline V gene data show CDR1 as SGHNT and CDR2 as YYREEE (reference sequence). Losses at the gene ends were 2 bases for V and 6 bases for J; bases not matched to a gene: 6. The CDR3 DNA reads TGTGCCAGCAGCTTCCTAGCGGGAGTTGGTGATACGCAGTATTTT. Its translation is CASSFLAGVGDTQYF.

This clone was seen many times. V usage is TRBV28 and J usage is TRBJ2-4; D is possibly TRBD1 (6 bases). The V end was cut by 7 bases, the J end by 6 bases, with 16 bases between. The CDR3 is made up of 14 amino acids. The germline CDR1 and CDR2 sequences are MDHEN and SYDVKM. Here the CDR3 reads CASTPWGRGNIQYF. In nucleotides, the CDR3 is TGTGCCAGCACCCCTTGGGGCAGGGGAAACATTCAGTACTTC.

This clone was detected only once. The chain employs TRBV7-2 and TRBJ2-2, with no clear D. The CDR3 extends over 16 amino acids. V lost 4 bases to trimming and J lost 2 bases, with 14 bases between them. Per the germline V gene, CDR1 is SGHTA and CDR2 is FQGNSA. The CDR3 sequence: CASSYRQGFNTGELFF. Written as DNA, the CDR3 is TGTGCCAGCAGCTACCGACAAGGCTTTAACACCGGGGAGCTGTTTTTT.

In regard to this clone: This specimen includes other DNA sequences encoding the same CDR3. This rearrangement joins TRBV11-2 to TRBJ2-4, with D hard to call. This CDR3 is 14 amino acids long. Trimming shortened V by 4 bases and J by 0 bases, and 7 bases separated the two germline ends. Germline CDR1 reads SGHAT; CDR2 reads FQNNGV. The CDR3 reads CASSSRLAKNIQYF. The CDR3 coding sequence is TGTGCCAGCAGCTCAAGACTAGCCAAAAACATTCAGTACTTC.

The chain combines TRBV13 with TRBJ2-7; D unresolved. Germline V gene sequence: CDR1 PRHDT, CDR2 FYEKMQ (reference sequence). The CDR3 extends over 14 amino acids. The germline V and J ends were trimmed by 5 bases and 2 bases, with 13 bases remaining between them. CDR3 region: CASSPRRQTYEQYF. The CDR3 DNA follows: TGTGCCAGCAGCCCCCGAAGGCAGACCTACGAGCAGTACTTC.

The chain uses TRBV7-2 and TRBJ2-5; D unresolved. Germline V CDR1 and CDR2: SGHTA, FQGNSA. The ends were cut back, 3 bases at V and 2 bases at J, with 7 bases in the middle. The CDR3 has 13 residues. The CDR3: CASSFPPQETQYF. The CDR3 DNA sequence: TGTGCCAGCAGCTTCCCCCCACAAGAGACCCAGTACTTC. Full variable domain (remainder filled in from reference TRBV7-2 and TRBJ2-5): GAGVSQSPSNKVTEKGKDVELRCDPISGHTALYWYRQSLGQGLEFLIYFQGNSAPDKSGLPSDRFSAERTGGSVSTLTIQRTQQEDSAVYLCASSFPPQETQYFGPGTRLLVL.

CDR3 amino acids: CAWKEGSTEAFF. The CDR3 DNA follows: TGTGCCTGGAAGGAGGGAAGCACTGAAGCTTTCTTT. The chain employs TRBV30 and TRBJ1-1, with D unresolved. Looked up from germline, CDR1 is GTSNPN and CDR2 is SVGIG (reference sequence). CDR3 size: 12 residues. With 4 bases removed from V and 4 bases from J, the gap between germline ends came to 10 bases.

The rearrangement links TRBV7-9 to TRBJ2-7; 8 positions match TRBD1. Germline CDR1 is SEHNR and CDR2 is FQNEAQ (reference sequence). V shed 2 bases, J shed 4 bases, and the junction held 7 bases outside the gene matches. CDR3 length equals 15 residues. CDR3 protein: CASSLSAGGAYEQYF. DNA of the CDR3: TGTGCCAGCAGCTTAAGCGCAGGGGGCGCGTACGAGCAGTACTTC.

The chain's CDR3 is CASSFKGFYGYTF. As DNA, the CDR3 is TGTGCCAGCAGCTTTAAGGGGTTCTATGGCTACACCTTC. The chain couples TRBV5-5 to TRBJ1-2; perhaps TRBD1 as D (5 bases). The CDR3 runs 13 residues. V dropped 2 bases and J dropped 4 bases, with 9 bases sitting between them. Germline loops: CDR1 SGHKS, CDR2 YYEKEE (reference sequence).

V gene TRBV6-5 combines with J gene TRBJ1-5; no definite D call. There are 13 residues in the CDR3. Germline CDR1 and CDR2: MNHEY and SVGAGI. V lost 7 bases and J lost 9, with 16 bases in between. CDR3 residues: CASTLDPIRPQHF. In DNA, the CDR3 is TGTGCCAGCACCCTGGACCCTATCAGGCCCCAGCATTTT.

This chain uses TRBV19 with TRBJ2-1; the D gene is possibly TRBD1 (6 bases). Germline CDR1 LNHDA, CDR2 SQIVND (reference sequence). Trimming cost V 6 bases and J 7 bases, with 16 bases left between them. The CDR3 sequence is 14 residues long. The CDR3 DNA reads as TGTGCCAGTAGCCCCGGTTGGGGGCGTAATGAGCAGTTCTTC. Protein sequence: CASSPGWGRNEQFF.

CDR3 coding DNA: TGTGCCAGCAGTCTAGAGACTAGCGGGGACTACAATGAGCAGTTCTTC. Its protein is CASSLETSGDYNEQFF. V gene TRBV6-4 combines with J gene TRBJ2-1; 11 bases map to TRBD2. The V gene end was trimmed by 5 bases and the J gene end by 3 bases; junction bases not matched to a gene: 6. This CDR3 has 16 amino acids. Germline values: CDR1 MRHNA, CDR2 SNTAGT.

About this clone itself: Possible read error: a much larger clone is one base away. Other DNA sequences in the sample encode the same CDR3. CDR3 sequence reads: CASSVSSGSYNEQFF. The DNA for the CDR3 is TGCGCCAGCAGCGTATCTAGCGGGAGTTACAATGAGCAGTTCTTC. The J gene is TRBJ2-1, the V gene TRBV5-1; 10 bases align to TRBD2. Germline assignment: CDR1 SGHRS and CDR2 YFSETQ. The V segment lost 4 bases and the J segment 4 bases; nucleotides outside the gene matches: 5. The CDR3 is made up of 15 amino acids.

V gene TRBV28 combines with J gene TRBJ1-1; D unclear. CDR1 is MDHEN, CDR2 SYDVKM, per germline. The germline V and J ends were trimmed by 6 bases and 6 bases, with 14 bases remaining between them. The CDR3 is 13 residues long. The CDR3 is CASSRSPSAEAFF. CDR3 nucleotide sequence: TGTGCCAGCAGCCGGTCGCCGTCAGCTGAAGCTTTCTTT.

This clone came up a few times. The chain employs TRBV29-1 and TRBJ2-5, with 8 positions matching TRBD1. This CDR3 region has 13 residues. Germline loops: CDR1 SQVTM, CDR2 ANQGSEA. The V segment lost 6 bases and the J segment 1 base; nucleotides outside the gene matches: 4. CDR3 bases: TGCAGCGTCCACGGACAGGGCCAAGAGACCCAGTACTTC. Amino acid sequence: CSVHGQGQETQYF.